These T cell receptor beta chains were read from a single sample in a study of cytomegalovirus exposure and HLA in healthy donors. Sequencing used immunoSEQ multiplex PCR; TCRdb keeps in-frame clones, though not all of them. Listed are about 200,000 clones; roughly 1.2% falls within the top ten. The sample was PBMCs. These receptors were obtained from a girl aged 2-15 years in good health and CMV-seropositive. Both conserved end residues are part of each CDR3. D genes are given only for firm matches.

cdr3_length	v_call	d_call	j_call	cdr3_aa	cdr3_nt
14	TRBV11-1	TRBD1	TRBJ2-1	CASSQDRGRDEQFF	TGTGCCAGCAGCCAGGACAGGGGGCGAGATGAGCAGTTCTTC
15	TRBV19	TRBD1	TRBJ2-1	CASSMTGSSYNEQFF	TGTGCCAGTAGTATGACAGGGAGCTCCTACAATGAGCAGTTCTTC
11	TRBV28	.	TRBJ1-5	CASSRNQPQHF	TGTGCCAGCAGCCGGAATCAGCCCCAGCATTTT
14	TRBV19	.	TRBJ1-2	CASSNRTGSYGYTF	TGTGCCAGTAGTAACCGAACAGGGAGCTATGGCTACACCTTC
15	TRBV6-5	.	TRBJ1-2	CASSYSGGRDYGYTF	TGTGCCAGCAGTTACTCGGGGGGGCGCGACTATGGCTACACCTTC
13	TRBV27	TRBD2	TRBJ2-7	CASRPGTKYEQYF	TGTGCCAGCAGACCCGGGACTAAATACGAGCAGTACTTC
12	TRBV29-1	.	TRBJ1-2	CSVPHNEHGYTF	TGCAGCGTTCCTCATAACGAGCATGGCTACACCTTC
13	TRBV6-6	.	TRBJ2-7	CATSRRGGYEQYF	TGTGCCACCTCACGGAGGGGAGGCTACGAGCAGTACTTC
13	TRBV2	TRBD1	TRBJ2-1	CASSEILGTGQFF	TGTGCCAGCAGTGAAATTTTAGGGACAGGGCAGTTCTTC
14	TRBV6-6	.	TRBJ2-7	CASTGGGSSYEQYF	TGTGCCAGCACTGGGGGCGGGAGCTCCTACGAGCAGTACTTC
13	TRBV27	.	TRBJ1-1	CASSWSVDTEAFF	TGTGCCAGCAGTTGGTCTGTAGACACTGAAGCTTTCTTT
18	TRBV9	TRBD1	TRBJ2-1	CASSVVDRGYSSYNEQFF	TGTGCCAGCAGCGTAGTAGACAGGGGCTACAGCTCCTACAATGAGCAGTTCTTC
15	TRBV27	.	TRBJ2-1	CASSVTGTNYNEQFF	TGTGCCAGCAGTGTAACAGGGACTAACTACAATGAGCAGTTCTTC
15	TRBV7-6	.	TRBJ2-7	CASSRGPGNSYEQYF	TGTGCCAGCAGCCGCGGACCGGGAAATTCCTACGAGCAGTACTTC
14	TRBV28	TRBD1	TRBJ2-3	CASSVTGGTDTQYF	TGTGCCAGCAGCGTTACAGGGGGCACAGATACGCAGTATTTT
17	TRBV7-7	.	TRBJ1-4	CASSLEGVGREGEKLFF	TGTGCTAGCAGCTTAGAGGGAGTGGGGAGAGAGGGTGAAAAACTGTTTTTT
17	TRBV7-3	.	TRBJ2-3	CASSSKRRDRATDTQYF	TGTGCCAGCAGCTCAAAGCGGCGGGACCGCGCCACAGATACGCAGTATTTT
16	TRBV5-1	TRBD2	TRBJ2-5	CASSLALAGGLETQYF	TGCGCCAGCAGCTTGGCGCTAGCGGGAGGATTGGAGACCCAGTACTTC
12	TRBV28	.	TRBJ2-1	CASQLGGNEQFF	TGTGCCAGCCAGCTAGGGGGTAATGAGCAGTTCTTC
14	TRBV5-1	.	TRBJ2-7	CASSFPPGNYEQYF	TGCGCCAGCAGCTTTCCCCCGGGAAACTACGAGCAGTACTTC
17	TRBV10-3	TRBD2	TRBJ2-1	CAISESRTSGSYNEQFF	TGTGCCATCAGTGAGTCACGGACTAGCGGGAGCTACAATGAGCAGTTCTTC
16	TRBV7-9	TRBD1	TRBJ2-1	CASSPLTGVKSHGQFF	TGTGCCAGCAGCCCCCTAACAGGGGTGAAATCACATGGGCAGTTCTTC
14	TRBV28	.	TRBJ1-1	CASSLDAGGTEAFF	TGTGCCAGCAGTTTAGATGCCGGGGGCACTGAAGCTTTCTTT
13	TRBV4-1	.	TRBJ1-2	CASSLEFTYGYTF	TGCGCCAGCAGCCTAGAGTTTACTTATGGCTACACCTTC
12	TRBV13	.	TRBJ1-6	CASSFLASPLHF	TGTGCCAGCAGCTTTCTGGCTTCACCCCTCCACTTT
16	TRBV5-6	TRBD1	TRBJ2-5	CASRGPGTGGAETQYF	TGTGCCAGCAGGGGGCCCGGGACAGGGGGCGCGGAGACCCAGTACTTC
16	TRBV9	TRBD2	TRBJ2-7	CASSVEGWGLAVLQYF	TGTGCCAGCAGCGTAGAGGGTTGGGGACTAGCGGTCCTGCAGTACTTC
14	TRBV29-1	TRBD2	TRBJ2-7	CSVGTSGNGYEQYF	TGCAGCGTGGGGACTAGCGGGAACGGGTACGAGCAGTACTTC